One and the same sample provided the 29 T cell receptor beta chains below, sequenced in a study of identical twins. TCRdb used MiXCR to reprocess the 5' RACE reads, holding one entry per CDR3 protein. The data contain 350,000 to 450,000 distinct CDR3 sequences, approximately 17% of them singletons. The sample comprised naive T cells sorted from blood. These receptors were taken from a man aged 50 or older in good health.

The rearrangement joins TRBV20-1 to TRBJ2-7; 7 bases fit TRBD1. This CDR3 is built from 11 residues. Per germline, CDR1 DFQATT and CDR2 SNEGSKA (reference sequence). J lost 5 bases, V lost 5 bases, and 3 bases had no gene match. In DNA, the CDR3 is TGCAGTGCTGTACAGGGGAACGAGCAGTACTTC. It is translated as CSAVQGNEQYF.

This clonotype was detected ten times or more. The chain is built from TRBV4-3 and TRBJ1-1; the D is unclear. CDR1 is LGHNA and CDR2 is YSLEER in the germline V gene. V gave up 1 base and J gave up 7 bases, with 13 bases separating them. The length of the CDR3 is 14 residues. The DNA of the CDR3 is TGCGCCAGCAGCCAAGTGGGAGCGGAGGGTGAAGCTTTCTTT. Encoded protein: CASSQVGAEGEAFF.

V is TRBV27 and J is TRBJ2-5; tentative D call: TRBD2 (6 bases). With 6 bases removed from V and 5 bases from J, the gap between germline ends came to 13 bases. The CDR3 is made up of 13 amino acids. Germline CDR1 reads MNHEY; CDR2 reads SMNVEV (reference sequence). CDR3 bases: TGTGCCAGCAGACTGACTAGTTATGAGACCCAGTACTTC. It yields the protein CASRLTSYETQYF.

This clonotype appeared a few times. The chain joins TRBV7-3 to TRBJ2-1; D is possibly TRBD2 (6 bases). The germline V gene encodes CDR1 SGHTA and CDR2 FQGTGA. Trimming removed 4 bases at V and 7 bases at J, with 14 bases between. The CDR3 totals 14 residues. The CDR3 bases are TGTGCCAGCAGCTCCGGGGGACTTTTAAATGAGCAGTTCTTC. Residues: CASSSGGLLNEQFF.

The chain joins TRBV5-5 to TRBJ1-1; D remains unclear. Germline loops: CDR1 SGHKS, CDR2 YYEKEE (reference sequence). Trimming left V 1 base short and J 3 bases short, with 10 bases between. CDR3 length: 14 residues. The CDR3 reads CASSLYPGDTEAFF. DNA of the CDR3: TGTGCCAGCAGCTTGTATCCCGGGGACACTGAAGCTTTCTTT.

This clonotype occurred many times. The chain combines TRBV20-1 with TRBJ2-2; D perhaps matches TRBD1 (5 bases). Germline V gene lookup returns CDR1 DFQATT and CDR2 SNEGSKA (reference sequence). V was trimmed by 3 bases and J by 1 base, leaving 9 bases between them. This CDR3 has 14 amino acids. The DNA for the CDR3 is TGCAGTGCTAGCCAGGGAAGGAACACCGGGGAGCTGTTTTTT. Amino acid sequence: CSASQGRNTGELFF.

This clonotype was counted ten times or more. Written as DNA, the CDR3 is TGCAGTGCTAGCACAGATACGCAGTATTTT. Translated, it gives CSASTDTQYF. The rearrangement uses TRBV20-1 and TRBJ2-3, with no clear D. Trimming removed 3 bases from V and 2 bases from J, with 0 bases in between. The CDR3 runs to 10 residues. CDR1 is DFQATT, CDR2 SNEGSKA, per germline (reference sequence).

This clonotype was seen a few times. The chain carries TRBV4-2 and TRBJ1-1, with D hard to call. The CDR3 is 15 residues long. V lost 0 bases and J lost 0, with 8 bases in between. CDR1 and CDR2 (germline): LGHNA, YNFKEQ. This chain's CDR3 is CASSQDRSLNTEAFF. CDR3 sequence (DNA): TGTGCCAGCAGCCAAGACAGGAGTTTGAACACTGAAGCTTTCTTT.

This clonotype was detected only a few times. Germline and junction disagree at one end, which may indicate a read error. The rearrangement links TRBV5-1 to TRBJ2-3; D unresolved. CDR1 is SGHRS and CDR2 is YFSETQ in the germline V gene. CDR3 length: 15 amino acids. Here the CDR3 reads CASSLEKTWGDTQYF. CDR3 in DNA: TGTGCCAGCAGCTTGGAAAAAACCTGGGGAGATACGCAGTATTTT.

In this sample, this clonotype turned up many times. The chain couples TRBV12-3 or TRBV12-4 to TRBJ2-2; 7 bases line up with TRBD2. CDR3 length: 16 residues. V gave up 6 bases and J gave up 4 bases; unmatched junction bases: 11. CDR3 nucleotide sequence: TGTGCCAGCAGCAAACGGACTAGTAGGATCACCGGGGAGCTGTTTTTT. Translation gives CASSKRTSRITGELFF.

The chain joins TRBV2 to TRBJ2-7; maybe TRBD2 (6 bases). The CDR3 runs 14 residues. Germline CDR1 and CDR2: SNHLY and FYNNEI. The ends were cut back, 7 bases at V and 7 bases at J, with 20 bases in the middle. CDR3 protein: CASKEPGGMREQYF. Here the CDR3 DNA reads TGTGCCAGCAAAGAACCAGGAGGGATGAGGGAGCAGTACTTC.

The J gene is TRBJ2-7, the V gene TRBV5-6, with D possibly matching TRBD1 (5 bases). V lost 1 base to trimming and J lost 3 bases, with 11 bases between them. Per the germline V gene, CDR1 is SGHDT and CDR2 is YYEEEE. The CDR3 runs to 14 residues. CDR3 residues: CASSLSQGYYEQYF. The CDR3 bases are TGTGCCAGCAGCTTGTCCCAGGGATACTACGAGCAGTACTTC.

This clonotype showed up just a few times. This chain uses TRBV6-2 or TRBV6-3 with TRBJ2-1; 9 nucleotides line up with TRBD1. The germline gives CDR1 MNHEY, CDR2 SVGEGT. Trimming at V came to 2 bases and at J to 0 bases, leaving 5 bases not matched to a gene. This CDR3 is built from 17 residues. The CDR3 loop is CASSYITGQGSYNEQFF. CDR3 in DNA: TGTGCCAGCAGTTACATAACGGGACAGGGCTCCTACAATGAGCAGTTCTTC.

Concerning this clonotype itself: Lacking the conserved final phenylalanine or tryptophan, this CDR3 likely reflects a read error. The chain joins TRBV12-3 or TRBV12-4 to TRBJ2-5; 9 bases line up with TRBD1. The CDR3 covers 15 residues. Trimming removed 6 bases from V and 5 bases from J; junction bases left unmatched: 10. The CDR3: CASSPLHRGLETQYC. Here the CDR3 DNA reads TGTGCCAGCAGCCCTCTGCACAGGGGGCTTGAGACCCAGTACTGC.

This clonotype showed up just a few times. The gene calls are TRBV5-1 and TRBJ2-3; unclear D gene. Trimming shortened V by 1 base and J by 1 base, and 7 bases separated the two germline ends. The germline V gene has CDR1 SGHRS and CDR2 YFSETQ. This CDR3 comprises 14 residues. The CDR3 protein is CASSLLQRTDTQYF. The CDR3 region has the DNA TGCGCCAGCAGCTTGCTACAGCGCACAGATACGCAGTATTTT.

This CDR3 is CATSGASYEQYF. CDR3 DNA: TGTGCCACCTCAGGGGCCTCCTACGAGCAGTACTTC. The V gene is TRBV12-3 or TRBV12-4, the J gene TRBJ2-7; tentatively, D is TRBD1 (6 bases). The CDR3 length is 12 residues. The V and J ends lost 10 bases and 0 bases respectively, with 10 bases between them.

The gene calls are TRBV19 and TRBJ1-1, with a possible D match to TRBD1 (5 bases). The CDR3 covers 14 residues. Germline CDR1 is LNHDA and CDR2 is SQIVND (reference sequence). Trimming cost V 3 bases and J 4 bases, with 12 bases left between them. This CDR3 reads CASSIGPGSTEAFF. CDR3 nucleotide sequence: TGTGCCAGTAGTATTGGGCCAGGGAGCACTGAAGCTTTCTTT. Drawing the rest from reference TRBV19 and TRBJ1-1, the complete variable domain is DGGITQSPKYLFRKEGQNVTLSCEQNLNHDAMYWYRQDPGQGLRLIYYSQIVNDFQKGDIAEGYSVSREKKESFPLTVTSAQKNPTAFYLCASSIGPGSTEAFFGQGTRLTVV.

This chain joins TRBV27 and TRBJ2-3, with 8 nucleotides matching TRBD1. The junction had 8 bases not matched to a gene; V was cut back by 2 bases and J by 1 base. The CDR3 is made up of 17 amino acids. The germline V gene has CDR1 MNHEY and CDR2 SMNVEV (reference sequence). The CDR3 here is CASSLVGQGIGTDTQYF. The DNA of the CDR3 is TGTGCCAGCAGTTTAGTTGGACAGGGAATTGGCACAGATACGCAGTATTTT.

V is TRBV13 and J is TRBJ2-7, with D perhaps given as TRBD1 or TRBD2 (5 bases each). Per germline, CDR1 PRHDT and CDR2 FYEKMQ (reference sequence). V lost 4 bases, J lost 3 bases, and 13 bases lay in between. The CDR3 sequence is 14 residues long. The CDR3, as DNA: TGTGCCAGCAGCTCCACCGGGACGGACTACGAGCAGTACTTC. Protein product: CASSSTGTDYEQYF.

This clonotype showed up many times. The chain recombines TRBV4-2 with TRBJ2-7; 7 bases fit TRBD1. The CDR3 has 16 amino acids. Germline-derived CDR1 and CDR2 are LGHNA and YNFKEQ. Unmatched junction bases numbered 11, after V lost 0 bases and J lost 6 bases. The CDR3 sequence is CASSQDTGQFLGEQYF. DNA for the CDR3: TGTGCCAGCAGCCAAGATACGGGACAGTTCCTCGGCGAGCAGTACTTC.

This clonotype was counted only a few times. The rearrangement links TRBV10-3 to TRBJ1-2; the match to TRBD1 covers 10 bases. This CDR3 has 14 residues. The V segment lost 4 bases and the J segment 1 base; nucleotides outside the gene matches: 0. The germline V gene encodes CDR1 ENHRY and CDR2 SYGVKD. CDR3 sequence reads: CAISGTGGNYGYTF. As DNA, the CDR3 is TGTGCCATCAGTGGGACAGGGGGTAACTATGGCTACACCTTC.

The V call is TRBV7-9, the J call TRBJ2-2, with D possibly TRBD2 on 6 matching bases. Germline assignment: CDR1 SEHNR and CDR2 FQNEAQ (reference sequence). The V gene lost 4 bases and the J gene lost 4 bases, with 19 bases spanning the gap. The CDR3 sequence is 17 residues long. CDR3 nucleotides: TGTGCCAGCAGCTCCTCGGAGGGGCTATACCTCACCGGGGAGCTGTTTTTT. It translates to CASSSSEGLYLTGELFF.

The chain uses TRBV6-1 and TRBJ2-4; D is ambiguous. Trimming removed 5 bases from V and 8 bases from J, with 13 bases in between. This CDR3 is built from 13 residues. CDR1 and CDR2 from the germline V gene are MNHNS and SASEGT. CDR3 sequence: CASSLGQADIQYF. The CDR3 region has the DNA TGTGCCAGCAGTCTAGGGCAGGCGGACATTCAGTACTTC.

The chain carries TRBV7-9 and TRBJ2-5; D is possibly TRBD1 (6 bases). V was trimmed by 5 bases and J by 2 bases, leaving 15 bases between them. CDR1 is SEHNR and CDR2 is FQNEAQ in the germline V gene (reference sequence). The CDR3 has 15 residues. The CDR3 loop is CASSPYRALQETQYF. Written as DNA, the CDR3 is TGTGCCAGCAGCCCATACAGGGCTCTACAAGAGACCCAGTACTTC.

Only a few counts were recorded for this clonotype. V is TRBV28 and J is TRBJ2-7, with D perhaps matching TRBD1 (6 bases). V was pared by 2 bases and J by 3 bases, with 14 bases between. The CDR3 is 15 amino acids. Germline V gives CDR1 MDHEN, CDR2 SYDVKM. CDR3 DNA: TGTGCCAGCAGTTTAAGTGGGACACCTAACTACGAGCAGTACTTC. Its translation is CASSLSGTPNYEQYF.

J is TRBJ2-7 and V is TRBV12-3 or TRBV12-4; the match to TRBD1 covers 10 bases. V gave up 5 bases and J gave up 2 bases; unmatched junction bases: 12. The CDR3 is made up of 17 amino acids. The CDR3: CASSPGQGTTITYEQYF. DNA for the CDR3: TGTGCCAGCAGTCCGGGACAGGGGACAACTATCACCTACGAGCAGTACTTC.

The J gene is TRBJ2-2, the V gene TRBV9; TRBD2 agrees at 7 bases. The CDR3 has 14 amino acids. Trimming took 0 bases from V and 6 from J; bases not matched to a gene: 2. Germline V lookup: CDR1 SGDLS, CDR2 YYNGEE. The CDR3 region is CASSVDGRPGELFF. The DNA for the CDR3 is TGTGCCAGCAGCGTAGACGGGAGGCCCGGGGAGCTGTTTTTT.

This clonotype appeared a few times. The CDR3 sequence: CASSAGTSGNNEQFF. The CDR3 DNA reads TGTGCCAGCAGCGCCGGGACTAGCGGAAACAATGAGCAGTTCTTC. V usage is TRBV9 and J usage is TRBJ2-1, with 11 bases matching TRBD2. The V and J ends lost 3 bases and 5 bases, in that order; junction bases with no gene match: 4. This CDR3 is 15 amino acids long. Germline CDR1 is SGDLS and CDR2 is YYNGEE.

The chain has TRBV11-2 and TRBJ2-3, with D hard to call. The CDR3 covers 13 residues. V shed 5 bases and J shed 11 bases, with 17 bases lying between them. CDR1 is SGHAT, CDR2 FQNNGV, per germline. This chain's CDR3 is CASSPVGTRVQYF. CDR3 nucleotides: TGTGCCAGCAGCCCAGTAGGCACTCGGGTGCAGTATTTT.